This T cell receptor (beta chain) was captured in a study of PD-L1 blockade in urothelial cancer (dated by TCRdb to about 2017). Looking at the study overall: All patients started therapy around 2014 and received atezolizumab 1,200 mg intravenously every 3 weeks. About 90% of the roughly 30 patients were males with bladder-origin urothelial cancer, and about 60% of the 29 reported a prior smoking history. Patients had an ECOG performance status of 0 or 1 and had received between 0 and 3 prior chemotherapy regimens. Pretreatment tumor samples and matched peripheral blood, collected serially before and after atezolizumab treatment, underwent TCR sequencing. Blood samples yielded a median of approximately 150,000 T cells and around 80,000 unique TCRs, with median clonality approximately 0.08. Somatic, immune and clinical correlates of response to PD-L1 blockade with atezolizumab in urothelial cancer were the focus of an exploratory multi-omic analysis. Blood samples were analyzed at two time points: 3 weeks after treatment start (second dose) and 6 weeks after treatment start. Pretreatment blood TCR-seq was available for fewer than 30 patients, at least one posttreatment blood collection was obtained for some 25 patients, and tumor TCR-seq was available for some 25 patients. Fewer than ten patients reached durable clinical benefit, while 20 to 25 patients did not. Durable clinical benefit was defined as a progression-free survival longer than 6 months, and TCR features were additionally tested against progression-free survival and overall survival. Whole exome sequencing and RNA sequencing of pretreatment tumors were performed alongside TCR sequencing in the same patients. The research as a whole found: Improved progression-free and overall survival was associated with having pretreatment peripheral blood TCR clonality below the median. Because the sample size was small (n ≈ 28) and many of the analyses were exploratory, the results are meant to be hypothesis-generating. Greater expansion of tumor-associated TCR clones in peripheral blood 3 weeks after the start of treatment was observed in patients with durable benefit (n of about 20, p = 0.022).

To note about this clone: Its specific antigen is unknown. The input lacks base qualities; no much larger clone sits a single base away.

Each PCR received spiked-in synthetic TCR analog templates so that absolute template abundance could be estimated from read counts. TCRbeta CDR3 regions were amplified from genomic DNA with bias-controlled V and J gene primers using the immunoSEQ assay. Sequencing of rearranged TCRbeta segments was done at approximately 20X coverage. As for the original processing: Sequencing errors were corrected by clustering, and CDR3s were annotated against IMGT so that V, D and J genes could be assigned. Downstream analyses used only productive TCRbeta rearrangements and left out out-of-frame or stop-codon sequences. Clonality was computed as one minus Shannon entropy normalized by the log of the number of unique productive sequences. Clones differing between time points or between blood and tumor were identified using Fisher's exact test with Benjamini-Hochberg correction, with an adjusted p below 0.01 applied as the threshold. This immuneACCESS table, as held by TCRdb, lists in-frame sequences with V and J called but not all clones. Of the missing ones, under half trace to an unresolved V gene in checked studies; the others have no known cause. The V and J calls and clone size come from that table; D and trimming were worked out from the DNA. The sample includes some 74,000 clones, with approximately 80% observed a single time. The ten top clones hold less than 8.5% of the sample.

Counted from cysteine to phenylalanine, this CDR3 has 13 amino acids. This entry keeps only the CDR3 DNA: 39 bases, framed from base 1. Trimming leaves V shorter by 4 bases and J shorter by 5 bases, with the junction holding 5 bases beyond the gene matches. Per the germline V gene, SGDLS is the CDR1 and YYNGEE is the CDR2. Per the publication, the time point label means: pretreatment peripheral blood. A total of 25 to 35 patients with locally advanced or metastatic urothelial carcinoma, treated at Memorial Sloan Kettering on a trial protocol, made up the cohort. Peripheral blood mononuclear cells were collected pretreatment and during treatment, at between 1 and 8 total time points per patient. The Qiagen DNeasy Blood extraction kit was used to purify genomic DNA from total PBMCs and tumor samples. Collected pretreatment and during treatment, PBMCs were isolated and stored as previously described.

This TCR derives from a man in his forties with urothelial cancer. The sequences come from PBMCs, collected around atezolizumab (anti-PD-L1) treatment. The V gene is TRBV9 and the J gene is TRBJ1-1; 7 bases in the junction line up with TRBD1. The CDR3 has the sequence CASSTPGGTEAFF. The DNA is as follows: TGTGCCAGCAGCACCCCAGGGGGGACTGAAGCTTTCTTT.